The present TCR beta chain was sequenced within a study of CD8 T cells in ankylosing spondylitis. This clonotype has a count of ten or more. The antigen remains undetermined. Using quantitative 5'-RACE with molecular barcodes, the authors made TCR beta libraries. TCRdb itself ran the 5' RACE reads through MiXCR, one entry per CDR3 protein. Of a few hundred thousand distinct CDR3 sequences in the sample, about 10% were seen once. Whole-study results and caveats: Certain motif variants had earlier been reported in reactive arthritis synovial fluid and blood. Disease-linked clones, CD8+, were relatively rare in peripheral blood. Apparently characteristic of ankylosing spondylitis blood was a TCR beta motif (about 8 highly homologous variants).

V lost 7 bases and J lost 3; bases outside the gene matches: 7. Germline CDR1 KGHDR, CDR2 SFDVKD. The CDR3 totals 14 residues. Sequenced material: blood, either unsorted or a sorted T cell fraction (not recorded which). The chain has TRBV24-1 and TRBJ2-7, with 8 bases lining up with TRBD2. The receptor was isolated from a male donor with ankylosing spondylitis or in good health (not recorded which). CDR3 coding DNA: TGTGCCACCAGGGAGAGCGGGAGCAGCTACGAGCAGTACTTC. Protein sequence: CATRESGSSYEQYF.